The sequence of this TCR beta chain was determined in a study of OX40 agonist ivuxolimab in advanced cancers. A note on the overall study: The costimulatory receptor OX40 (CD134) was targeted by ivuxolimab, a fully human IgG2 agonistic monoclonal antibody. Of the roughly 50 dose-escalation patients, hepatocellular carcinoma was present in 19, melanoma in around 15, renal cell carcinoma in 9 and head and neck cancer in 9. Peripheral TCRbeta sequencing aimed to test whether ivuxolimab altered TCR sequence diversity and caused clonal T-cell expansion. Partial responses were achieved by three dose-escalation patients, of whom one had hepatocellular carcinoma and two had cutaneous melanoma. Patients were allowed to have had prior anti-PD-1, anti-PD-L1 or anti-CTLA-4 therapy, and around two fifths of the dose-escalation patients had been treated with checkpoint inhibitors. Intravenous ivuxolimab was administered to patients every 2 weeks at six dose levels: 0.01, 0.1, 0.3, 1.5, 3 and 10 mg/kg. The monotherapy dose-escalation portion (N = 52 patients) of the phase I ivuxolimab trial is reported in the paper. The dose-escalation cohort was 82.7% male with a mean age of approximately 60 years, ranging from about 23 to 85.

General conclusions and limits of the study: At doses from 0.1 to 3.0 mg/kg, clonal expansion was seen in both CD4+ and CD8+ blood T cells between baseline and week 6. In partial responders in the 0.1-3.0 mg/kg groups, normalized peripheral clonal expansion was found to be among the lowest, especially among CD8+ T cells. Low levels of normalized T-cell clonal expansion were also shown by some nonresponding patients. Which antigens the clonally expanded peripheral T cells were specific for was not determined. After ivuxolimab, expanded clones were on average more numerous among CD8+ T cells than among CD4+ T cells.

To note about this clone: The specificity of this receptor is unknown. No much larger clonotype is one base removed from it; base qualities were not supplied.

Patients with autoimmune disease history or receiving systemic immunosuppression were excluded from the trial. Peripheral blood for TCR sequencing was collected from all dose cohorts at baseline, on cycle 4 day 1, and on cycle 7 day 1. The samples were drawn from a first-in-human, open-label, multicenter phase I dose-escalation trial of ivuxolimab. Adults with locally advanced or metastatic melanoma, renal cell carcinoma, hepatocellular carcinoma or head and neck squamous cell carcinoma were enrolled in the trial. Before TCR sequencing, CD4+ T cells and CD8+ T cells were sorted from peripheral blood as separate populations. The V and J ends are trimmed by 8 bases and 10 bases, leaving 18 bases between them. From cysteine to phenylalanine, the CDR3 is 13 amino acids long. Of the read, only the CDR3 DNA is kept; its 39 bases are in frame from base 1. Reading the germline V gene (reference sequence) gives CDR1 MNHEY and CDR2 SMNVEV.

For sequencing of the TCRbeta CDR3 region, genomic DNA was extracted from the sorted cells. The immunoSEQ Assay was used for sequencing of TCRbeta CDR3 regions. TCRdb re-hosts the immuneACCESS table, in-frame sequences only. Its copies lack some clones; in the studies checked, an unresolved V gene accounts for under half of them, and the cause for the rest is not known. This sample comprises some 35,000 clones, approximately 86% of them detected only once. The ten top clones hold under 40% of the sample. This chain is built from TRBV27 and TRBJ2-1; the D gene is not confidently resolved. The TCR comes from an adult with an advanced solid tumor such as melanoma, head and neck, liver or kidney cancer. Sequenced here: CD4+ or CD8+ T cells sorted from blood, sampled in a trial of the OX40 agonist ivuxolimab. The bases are TGTGCCAGCTACCGGGCCCCGTTGGAGGAGCAGTTCTTC. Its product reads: CASYRAPLEEQFF.